The TCR beta chain under discussion was sequenced for a study of PD-L1 blockade in urothelial cancer. The wider study: Typically, measured as a median, blood samples had approximately 130,000 T cells.

Time point noted: peripheral blood 6 weeks after treatment start. Method: immunoSEQ multiplex PCR; TCRdb's copy keeps in-frame clones and lacks some. The sample lists around 110,000 clones; around 89% were seen once. This TCR was sampled from a man between 60 and 70 years old with urothelial cancer. Sequences were derived from PBMCs, sampled around atezolizumab (anti-PD-L1) treatment.

CDR3 sequence (DNA): TGTGCCAGTACCAAGGACAGGGCTGAAGCTTTCTTT. Protein product: CASTKDRAEAFF. V gene TRBV19 combines with J gene TRBJ1-1, with 8 bases identical to TRBD1. The CDR3 covers 12 residues. From germline, CDR1 is LNHDA and CDR2 SQIVND (reference sequence). J was trimmed by 6 bases and V by 7 bases; bases with no gene match: 4.